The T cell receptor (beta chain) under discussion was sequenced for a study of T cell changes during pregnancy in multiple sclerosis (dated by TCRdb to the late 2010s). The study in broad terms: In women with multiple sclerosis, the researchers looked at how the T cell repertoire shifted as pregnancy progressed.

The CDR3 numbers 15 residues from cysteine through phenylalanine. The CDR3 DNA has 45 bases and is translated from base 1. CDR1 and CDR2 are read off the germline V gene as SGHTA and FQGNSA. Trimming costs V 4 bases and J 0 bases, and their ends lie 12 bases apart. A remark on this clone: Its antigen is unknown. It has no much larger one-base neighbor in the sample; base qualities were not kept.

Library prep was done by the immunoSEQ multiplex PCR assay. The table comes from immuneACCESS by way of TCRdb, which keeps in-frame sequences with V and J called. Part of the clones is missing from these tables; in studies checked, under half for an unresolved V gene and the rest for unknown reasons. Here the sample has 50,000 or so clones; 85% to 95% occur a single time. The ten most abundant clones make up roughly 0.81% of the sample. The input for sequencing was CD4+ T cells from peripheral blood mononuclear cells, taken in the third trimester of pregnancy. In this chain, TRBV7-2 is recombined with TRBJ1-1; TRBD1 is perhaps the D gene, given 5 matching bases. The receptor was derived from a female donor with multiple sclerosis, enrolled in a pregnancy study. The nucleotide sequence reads TGTGCCAGCAGCTATAGCTGGGGCTTGAACACTGAAGCTTTCTTT. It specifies CASSYSWGLNTEAFF.